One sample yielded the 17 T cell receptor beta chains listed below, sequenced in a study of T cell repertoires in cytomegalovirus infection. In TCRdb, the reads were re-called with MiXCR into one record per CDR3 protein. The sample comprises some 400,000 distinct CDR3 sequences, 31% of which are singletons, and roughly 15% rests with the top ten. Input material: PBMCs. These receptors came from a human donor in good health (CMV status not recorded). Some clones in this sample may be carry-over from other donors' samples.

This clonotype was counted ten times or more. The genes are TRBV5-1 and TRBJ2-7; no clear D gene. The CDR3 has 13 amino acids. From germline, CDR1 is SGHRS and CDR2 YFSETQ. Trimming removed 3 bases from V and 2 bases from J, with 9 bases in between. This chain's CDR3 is CASSSSMTYEQYF. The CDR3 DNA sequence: TGCGCCAGCAGCTCATCCATGACCTACGAGCAGTACTTC.

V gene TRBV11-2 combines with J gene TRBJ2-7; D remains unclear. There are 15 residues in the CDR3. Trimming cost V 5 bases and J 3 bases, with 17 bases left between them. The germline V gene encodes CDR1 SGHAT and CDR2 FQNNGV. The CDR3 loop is CASSLDGTTHYEQYF. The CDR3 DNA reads TGTGCCAGCAGCCTGGACGGAACTACCCACTACGAGCAGTACTTC.

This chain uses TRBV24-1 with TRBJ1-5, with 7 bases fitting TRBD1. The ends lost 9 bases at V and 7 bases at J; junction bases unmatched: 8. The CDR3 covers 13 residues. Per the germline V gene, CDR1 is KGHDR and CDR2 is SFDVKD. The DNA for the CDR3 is TGTGCCACCCGAGCACAGGGGAAACAGCCCCAGCATTTT. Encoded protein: CATRAQGKQPQHF.

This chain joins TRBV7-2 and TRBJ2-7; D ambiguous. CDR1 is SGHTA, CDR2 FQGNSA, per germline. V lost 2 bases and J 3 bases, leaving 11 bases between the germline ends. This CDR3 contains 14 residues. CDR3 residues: CASSLIGVGYEQYF. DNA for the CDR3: TGTGCCAGCAGCTTAATTGGGGTGGGCTACGAGCAGTACTTC.

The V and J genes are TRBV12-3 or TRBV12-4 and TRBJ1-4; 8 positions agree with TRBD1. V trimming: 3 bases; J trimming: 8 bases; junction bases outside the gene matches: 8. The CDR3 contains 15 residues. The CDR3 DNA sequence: TGTGCCAGCAGTTTGGACAGGGAACGAGGCGAAAAACTGTTTTTT. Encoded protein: CASSLDRERGEKLFF.

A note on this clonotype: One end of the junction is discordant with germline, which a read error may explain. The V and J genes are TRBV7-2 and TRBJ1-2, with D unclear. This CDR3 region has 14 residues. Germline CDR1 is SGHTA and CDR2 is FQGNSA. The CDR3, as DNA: TGTGCCAGCAGCTTAATCCCCGGGAACTATGGCTACAGCTTC. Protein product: CASSLIPGNYGYSF.

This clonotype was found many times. CDR3 amino acids: CASSLEGGPYNEQFF. CDR3 nucleotide sequence: TGTGCCAGCAGCTTAGAGGGCGGGCCCTACAATGAGCAGTTCTTC. V usage is TRBV7-8 and J usage is TRBJ2-1; D may be TRBD2 (5 bases). Between the trimmed V and J ends, which lost 1 base and 2 bases, there was a span of 9 bases. The CDR3 length is 15 residues. Germline V gene data show CDR1 as SGHVS and CDR2 as FQNEAQ.

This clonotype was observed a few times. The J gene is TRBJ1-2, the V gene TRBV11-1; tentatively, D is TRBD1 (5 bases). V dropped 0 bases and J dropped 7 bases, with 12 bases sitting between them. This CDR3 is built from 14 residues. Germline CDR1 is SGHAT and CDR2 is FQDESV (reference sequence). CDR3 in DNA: TGTGCCAGCAGCTTAGCGCGGGGGAGCGGTGGCTACACCTTC. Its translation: CASSLARGSGGYTF.

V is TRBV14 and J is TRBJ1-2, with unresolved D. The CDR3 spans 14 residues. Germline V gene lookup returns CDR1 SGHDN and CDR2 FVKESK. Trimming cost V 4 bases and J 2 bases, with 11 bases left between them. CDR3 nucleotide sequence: TGTGCCAGCAGCCCAACTATCAGGAACTATGGCTACACCTTC. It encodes CASSPTIRNYGYTF.

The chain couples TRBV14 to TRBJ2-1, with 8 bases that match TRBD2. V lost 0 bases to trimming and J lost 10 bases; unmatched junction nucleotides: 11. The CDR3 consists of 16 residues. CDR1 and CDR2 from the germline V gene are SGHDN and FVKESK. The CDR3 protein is CASSQDWSGGEDEQFF. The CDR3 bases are TGTGCCAGCAGCCAAGATTGGTCGGGGGGGGAGGACGAGCAGTTCTTC.

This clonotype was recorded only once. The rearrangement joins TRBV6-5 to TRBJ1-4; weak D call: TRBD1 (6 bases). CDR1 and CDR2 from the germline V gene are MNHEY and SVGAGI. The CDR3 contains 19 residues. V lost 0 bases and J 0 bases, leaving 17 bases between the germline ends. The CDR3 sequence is CASSYSSGQIVATNEKLFF. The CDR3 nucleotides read TGTGCCAGCAGTTACTCCTCTGGACAGATAGTTGCAACTAATGAAAAACTGTTTTTT.

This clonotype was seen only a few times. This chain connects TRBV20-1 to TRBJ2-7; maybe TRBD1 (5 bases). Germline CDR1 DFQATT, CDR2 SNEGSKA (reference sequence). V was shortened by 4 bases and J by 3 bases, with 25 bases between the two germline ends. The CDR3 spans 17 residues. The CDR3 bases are TGCAGTGCTACCCCCGCTACAGGCCTCAGAATGGACTACGAGCAGTACTTC. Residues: CSATPATGLRMDYEQYF.

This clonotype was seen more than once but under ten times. This CDR3 is CASGLWPDGLRDGYTF. CDR3 DNA: TGTGCTAGTGGTTTATGGCCAGATGGACTTAGGGATGGCTACACCTTC. The J gene is TRBJ1-2, the V gene TRBV12-5; D remains unclear. Between the trimmed V and J ends, which lost 3 bases and 6 bases, there was a span of 20 bases. Germline V CDR1 and CDR2: LGHNT, FRNRAP. The CDR3 consists of 16 residues.

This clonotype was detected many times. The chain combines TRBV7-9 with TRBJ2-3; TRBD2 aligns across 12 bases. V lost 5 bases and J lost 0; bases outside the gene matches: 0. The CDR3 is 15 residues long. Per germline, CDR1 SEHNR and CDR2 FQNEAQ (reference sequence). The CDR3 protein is CASSTSGGSTDTQYF. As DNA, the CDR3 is TGTGCCAGCAGCACTAGCGGGGGGAGCACAGATACGCAGTATTTT.

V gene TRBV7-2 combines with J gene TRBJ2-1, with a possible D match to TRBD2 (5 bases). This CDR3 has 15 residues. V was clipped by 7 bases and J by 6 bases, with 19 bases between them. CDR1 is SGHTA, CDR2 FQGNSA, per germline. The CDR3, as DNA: TGTGCCAGCACCTCGGCCGGACTTCTAACCAATGAGCAGTTCTTC. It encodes CASTSAGLLTNEQFF.

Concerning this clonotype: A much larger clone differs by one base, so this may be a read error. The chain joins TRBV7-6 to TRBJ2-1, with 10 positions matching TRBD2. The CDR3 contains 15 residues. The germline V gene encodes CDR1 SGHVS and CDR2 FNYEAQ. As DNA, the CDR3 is TGTGTCAGCAGCTTAAGCGGGGGGGACTACAATGAGCAGTTCTTC. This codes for CVSSLSGGDYNEQFF.

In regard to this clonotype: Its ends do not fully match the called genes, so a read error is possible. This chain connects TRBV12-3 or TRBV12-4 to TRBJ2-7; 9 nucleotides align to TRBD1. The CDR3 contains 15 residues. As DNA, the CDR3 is TGTGACAGCAGTCTCCGGGACAGGGTGTCCTACGAGCAGTACTTC. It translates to CDSSLRDRVSYEQYF.